This TCR beta chain stems from a study of regulatory T cells in long-lasting Graves disease. This clonotype has at least ten counts. At one end the junction does not follow the germline gene, possibly because of a read error. For TCR beta, libraries came from iRepertoire HTBI primers and Arm-PCR of CDR3 regions. TCRdb re-analysed the multiplex PCR reads in MiXCR, keeping a single row per CDR3 protein. The repertoire includes hundreds of thousands of distinct CDR3 sequences, 13% of them detected once, and about 9.1% sits in the top ten. The time point here: newly diagnosed GD, antithyroid drugs for less than 3 months. Making the TCR library involved RNA that had been extracted from PBMCs. The germline V gene encodes CDR1 SGHRS and CDR2 YFSETQ. CDR3 length: 14 amino acids. These records were also assigned to another study, of T cells in Graves' hyperthyroidism and ophthalmopathy.

The chain recombines TRBV5-1 with TRBJ2-3; 8 bases match TRBD1. The starting material was peripheral blood mononuclear cells (PBMCs), obtained at new diagnosis, from a patient treated with antithyroid drugs. This receptor was taken from a man in his thirties or forties with Graves disease. The CDR3, as DNA: TGTGCCAGCAGCCGGACAGGGTACACAGATACGCAGTATTTT. Its protein product is CASSRTGYTDTQYF. The entire variable domain, with the rest obtained from reference TRBV5-1 and TRBJ2-3, is as follows: KAGVTQTPRYLIKTRGQQVTLSCSPISGHRSVSWYQQTPGQGLQFLFEYFSETQRNKGNFPGRFSGRQFSNSRSEMNVSTLELGDSALYLCASSRTGYTDTQYFGPGTRLTVL.